Each of the 15 T cell receptor beta chains below was sequenced from the same sample in a study of T cells in localized non-small cell lung cancer. Sequencing was performed with immunoSEQ multiplex PCR; in TCRdb, only in-frame clones are kept and a portion is missing. This sample has under 15,000 clones, with approximately 82% found just once. The sample here was peripheral blood, taken before any cancer treatment. The receptors come from a male donor older than 55 with stage I lung adenocarcinoma.

The chain combines TRBV30 with TRBJ2-7, with a possible D match to TRBD2 (8 bases). V was clipped by 6 bases and J by 3 bases, with 15 bases between them. The CDR3 extends over 13 amino acids. Germline CDR1 reads GTSNPN; CDR2 reads SVGIG (reference sequence). CDR3 sequence: CACSGGTVYEQYF. CDR3 DNA sequence: TGTGCCTGCTCGGGAGGGACAGTCTACGAGCAGTACTTC.

This sequence joins TRBV11-3 and TRBJ2-1, with 7 bases that match TRBD2. This CDR3 has 14 residues. Germline trimming cut 2 bases from V and 6 bases from J; bases unmatched to any gene: 4. Germline-derived CDR1 and CDR2 are SGHNT and YENEEA. This CDR3 reads CASSLRGGSNEQFF. In nucleotides, the CDR3 is TGTGCCAGCAGCTTACGCGGGGGAAGCAATGAGCAGTTCTTC.

The chain couples TRBV4-2 to TRBJ1-4, with D possibly matching TRBD1 (5 bases). The germline V gene has CDR1 LGHNA and CDR2 YNFKEQ. The ends were cut back, 0 bases at V and 3 bases at J, with 14 bases in the middle. The CDR3 is 17 residues long. The CDR3 sequence is CASSQDGAGTANEKLFF. The CDR3 DNA sequence: TGTGCCAGCAGCCAAGATGGGGCAGGGACGGCTAATGAAAAACTGTTTTTT.

In DNA, the CDR3 is TGTGCCAGCAGCTTAGGGGACAGGGGGCGTAGAAACACTGAAGCTTTCTTT. Translation gives CASSLGDRGRRNTEAFF. This chain joins TRBV11-2 and TRBJ1-1; 12 nucleotides line up with TRBD1. The CDR3 runs 17 residues. Per the germline V gene, CDR1 is SGHAT and CDR2 is FQNNGV. J was trimmed by 2 bases and V by 1 base; bases with no gene match: 5.

The V call is TRBV7-3, the J call TRBJ2-3; D ambiguous. The CDR3 spans 14 residues. CDR1 SGHTA and CDR2 FQGTGA come from the germline V gene. Trimming left V 5 bases short and J 5 bases short, with 14 bases between. The CDR3 DNA is TGTGCCAGCAGCCTGACGGGTGGCCTAGATACGCAGTATTTT. Its translation: CASSLTGGLDTQYF.

The genes are TRBV5-6 and TRBJ1-5; tentatively, D is TRBD1 (6 bases). Deletions cut 1 base from V and 7 bases from J, with 15 bases between. The CDR3 loop spans 15 amino acids. CDR1 SGHDT and CDR2 YYEEEE come from the germline V gene. CDR3 protein: CASSLNRAYKQPQHF. CDR3 DNA: TGTGCCAGCAGCTTGAACAGGGCCTACAAACAGCCCCAGCATTTT.

The chain couples TRBV5-1 to TRBJ1-1; D gene uncertain. V was shortened by 0 bases and J by 5 bases, with 5 bases between the two germline ends. The CDR3 has 12 amino acids. Germline V CDR1 and CDR2: SGHRS, YFSETQ. The CDR3 DNA reads as TGCGCCAGCAGCTTGGAAGGGACTGAAGCTTTCTTT. Translating gives CASSLEGTEAFF.

The J gene is TRBJ2-7, the V gene TRBV28, with 10 bases aligning to TRBD1. V dropped 2 bases and J dropped 2; count of bases not matched to a gene: 6. The germline V gene encodes CDR1 MDHEN and CDR2 SYDVKM. There are 16 residues in the CDR3. CDR3 in DNA: TGTGCCAGCAGTTTACCCGGGACAGGGGACCCCTACGAGCAGTACTTC. It yields the protein CASSLPGTGDPYEQYF.

This clone appeared a single time. The chain recombines TRBV15 with TRBJ2-1; 7 positions match TRBD2. This CDR3 contains 14 residues. Germline CDR1 and CDR2: LNHNV and YYDKDF (reference sequence). V gave up 1 base and J gave up 6 bases; unmatched junction bases: 3. The CDR3 spells CATSRARTSNEQFF. CDR3 nucleotide sequence: TGTGCCACCAGCAGAGCCCGGACTAGCAATGAGCAGTTCTTC.

The rearrangement joins TRBV5-1 to TRBJ1-2, with TRBD1 identical over 10 bases. CDR1 is SGHRS, CDR2 YFSETQ, per germline. The CDR3 spans 16 residues. The J segment lost 3 bases and the V segment lost 4 bases, leaving 9 bases of the junction unmatched. CDR3 loop: CASSTSTGGGYYGYTF. The CDR3 nucleotides read TGCGCCAGCAGCACCTCGACAGGGGGCGGATACTATGGCTACACCTTC.

The chain joins TRBV9 to TRBJ2-7, with 8 bases matching TRBD1. V lost 7 bases and J lost 0; bases outside the gene matches: 6. Germline lookup yields CDR1 SGDLS and CDR2 YYNGEE. This CDR3 comprises 14 residues. CDR3 region: CASGQGGFSYEQYF. DNA of the CDR3: TGTGCCAGCGGACAGGGCGGGTTCTCCTACGAGCAGTACTTC.

This rearrangement joins TRBV7-6 to TRBJ2-5; D not certain. The CDR3 extends over 15 amino acids. Germline values: CDR1 SGHVS, CDR2 FNYEAQ. V shed 5 bases and J shed 3 bases, with 16 bases lying between them. CDR3 sequence reads: CASSHPRHKKETQYF. The CDR3 DNA reads as TGTGCCAGCAGCCACCCCAGACACAAGAAAGAGACCCAGTACTTC.

This rearrangement joins TRBV7-2 to TRBJ1-5; D is uncertain. Germline CDR1 reads SGHTA; CDR2 reads FQGNSA. This CDR3 is 19 amino acids long. Trimming took off 5 bases at V and 7 bases at J, with 30 bases between the two ends. The CDR3 region is CASSRFTDRVRDWVQPQHF. The DNA of the CDR3 is TGTGCCAGCAGCCGATTCACAGACCGGGTCCGGGATTGGGTCCAGCCCCAGCATTTT.

There are a few counts of this clone. This chain joins TRBV19 and TRBJ2-5; 8 bases map to TRBD1. The CDR3 has 13 residues. V lost 8 bases and J lost 5; bases outside the gene matches: 7. The germline V gene encodes CDR1 LNHDA and CDR2 SQIVND (reference sequence). The CDR3 spells CASRQGNGETQYF. In DNA form, the CDR3 reads TGTGCCAGTCGACAGGGGAATGGGGAGACCCAGTACTTC.

This clone has a single count. V and J are TRBV25-1 and TRBJ1-2, with a possible D match to TRBD1 (6 bases). Deletions cut 5 bases from V and 1 base from J, with 17 bases between. The CDR3 length is 16 residues. The germline V gene encodes CDR1 MGHDK and CDR2 SYGVNS. The CDR3 region has the DNA TGTGCCAGCAGTTCGCCAGGGACAAACAATAACTATGGCTACACCTTC. It encodes CASSSPGTNNNYGYTF.